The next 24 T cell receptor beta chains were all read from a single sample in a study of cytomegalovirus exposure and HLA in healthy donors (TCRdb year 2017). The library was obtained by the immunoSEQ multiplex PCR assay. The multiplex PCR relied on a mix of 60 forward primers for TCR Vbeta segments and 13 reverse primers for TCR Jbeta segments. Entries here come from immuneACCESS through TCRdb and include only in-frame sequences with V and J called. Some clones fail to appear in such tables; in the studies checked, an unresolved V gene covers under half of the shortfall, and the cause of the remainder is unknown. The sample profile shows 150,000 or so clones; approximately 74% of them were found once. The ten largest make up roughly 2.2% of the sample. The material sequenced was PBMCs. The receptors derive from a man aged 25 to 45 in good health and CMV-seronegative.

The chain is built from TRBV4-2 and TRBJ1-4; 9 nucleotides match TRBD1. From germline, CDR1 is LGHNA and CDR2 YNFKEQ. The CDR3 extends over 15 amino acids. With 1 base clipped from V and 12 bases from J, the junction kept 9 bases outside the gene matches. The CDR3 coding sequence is TGTGCCAGCAGCCAAGGAGGGACAGGGTATCGGCAACTGTTTTTT. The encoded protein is CASSQGGTGYRQLFF.

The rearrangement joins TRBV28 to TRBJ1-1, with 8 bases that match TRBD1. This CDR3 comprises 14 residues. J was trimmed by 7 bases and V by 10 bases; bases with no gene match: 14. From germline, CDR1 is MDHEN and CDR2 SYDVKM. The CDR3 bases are TGTGCCACTACGGCTCCGGGGACAGGCTATGAAGCTTTCTTT. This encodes CATTAPGTGYEAFF.

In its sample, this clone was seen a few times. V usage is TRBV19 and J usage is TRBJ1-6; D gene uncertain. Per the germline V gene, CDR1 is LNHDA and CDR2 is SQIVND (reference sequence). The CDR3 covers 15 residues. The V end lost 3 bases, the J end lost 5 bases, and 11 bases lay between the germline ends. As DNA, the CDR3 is TGTGCCAGTAGTATCTATGGAGTCAATAATTCACCCCTCCACTTT. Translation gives CASSIYGVNNSPLHF.

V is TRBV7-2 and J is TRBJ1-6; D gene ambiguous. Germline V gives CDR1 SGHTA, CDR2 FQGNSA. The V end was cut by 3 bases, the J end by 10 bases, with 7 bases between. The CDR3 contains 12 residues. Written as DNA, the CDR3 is TGTGCCAGCAGCTTTACAACGTCACCCCTCCACTTT. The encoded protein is CASSFTTSPLHF.

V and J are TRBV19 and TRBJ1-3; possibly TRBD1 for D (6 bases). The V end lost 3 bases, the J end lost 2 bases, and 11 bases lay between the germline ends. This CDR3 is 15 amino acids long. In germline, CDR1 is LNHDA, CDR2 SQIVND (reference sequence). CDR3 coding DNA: TGTGCCAGTAGTATGTCCAGGGGACCTGGAAACACCATATATTTT. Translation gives CASSMSRGPGNTIYF.

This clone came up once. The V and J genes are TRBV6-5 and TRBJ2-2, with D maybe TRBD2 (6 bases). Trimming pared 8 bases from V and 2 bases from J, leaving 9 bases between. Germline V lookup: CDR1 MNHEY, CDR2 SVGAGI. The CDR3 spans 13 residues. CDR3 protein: CASRGENTGELFF. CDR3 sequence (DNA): TGTGCCAGCCGCGGGGAAAACACCGGGGAGCTGTTTTTT.

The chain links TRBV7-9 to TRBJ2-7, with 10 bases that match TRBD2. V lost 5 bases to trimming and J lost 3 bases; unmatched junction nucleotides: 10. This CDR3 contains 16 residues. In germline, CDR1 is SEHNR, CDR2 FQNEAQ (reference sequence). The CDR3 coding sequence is TGTGCCAGCAGCGCAAAGGCTAGCGGGGGTCGCTACGAGCAGTACTTC. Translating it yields CASSAKASGGRYEQYF.

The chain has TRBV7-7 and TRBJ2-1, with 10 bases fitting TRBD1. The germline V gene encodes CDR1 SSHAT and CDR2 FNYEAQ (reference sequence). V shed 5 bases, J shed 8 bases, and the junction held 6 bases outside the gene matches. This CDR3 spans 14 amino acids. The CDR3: CASSRDRGSDEQFF. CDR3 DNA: TGTGCCAGCAGCCGGGACAGGGGAAGCGATGAGCAGTTCTTC.

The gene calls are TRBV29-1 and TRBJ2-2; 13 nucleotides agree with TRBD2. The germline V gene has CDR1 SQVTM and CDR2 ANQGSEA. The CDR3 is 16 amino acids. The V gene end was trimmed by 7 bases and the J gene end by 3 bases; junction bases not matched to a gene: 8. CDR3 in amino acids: CSDYGLAGDYTGELFF. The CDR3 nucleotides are TGCAGCGATTACGGACTAGCGGGGGACTACACCGGGGAGCTGTTTTTT.

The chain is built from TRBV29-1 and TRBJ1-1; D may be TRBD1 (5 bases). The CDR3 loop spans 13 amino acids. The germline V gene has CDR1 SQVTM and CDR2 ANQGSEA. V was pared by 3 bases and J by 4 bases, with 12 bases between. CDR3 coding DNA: TGCAGCGTTGACTGGGGCGTTGGCACTGAAGCTTTCTTT. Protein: CSVDWGVGTEAFF.

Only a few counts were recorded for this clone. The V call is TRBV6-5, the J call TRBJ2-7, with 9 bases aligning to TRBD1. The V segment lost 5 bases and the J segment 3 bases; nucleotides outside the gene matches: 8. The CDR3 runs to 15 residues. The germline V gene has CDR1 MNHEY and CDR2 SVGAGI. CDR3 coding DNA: TGTGCCAGCAGTAACAGGGGGCTTTTCCACTACGAGCAGTACTTC. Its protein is CASSNRGLFHYEQYF.

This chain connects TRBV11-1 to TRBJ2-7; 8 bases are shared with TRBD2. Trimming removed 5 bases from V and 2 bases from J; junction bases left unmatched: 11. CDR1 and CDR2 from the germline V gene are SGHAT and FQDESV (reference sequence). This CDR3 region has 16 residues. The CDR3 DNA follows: TGTGCCAGCAGCCCGACCCGGGGGGGCTTACCCTACGAGCAGTACTTC. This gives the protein CASSPTRGGLPYEQYF.

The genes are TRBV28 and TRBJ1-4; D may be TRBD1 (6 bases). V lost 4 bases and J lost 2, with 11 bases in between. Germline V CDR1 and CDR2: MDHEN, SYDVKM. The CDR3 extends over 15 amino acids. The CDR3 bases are TGTGCCAGCAGTTCCACAGGGTACACTAATGAAAAACTGTTTTTT. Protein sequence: CASSSTGYTNEKLFF. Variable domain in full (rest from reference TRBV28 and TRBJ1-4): DVKVTQSSRYLVKRTGEKVFLECVQDMDHENMFWYRQDPGLGLRLIYFSYDVKMKEKGDIPEGYSVSREKKERFSLILESASTNQTSMYLCASSSTGYTNEKLFFGSGTQLSVL.

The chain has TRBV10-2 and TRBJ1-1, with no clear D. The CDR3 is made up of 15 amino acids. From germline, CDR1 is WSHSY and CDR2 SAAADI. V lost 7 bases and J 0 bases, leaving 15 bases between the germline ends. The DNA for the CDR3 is TGCGCCAGCATATCCGGACTTCCCTTGAACACTGAAGCTTTCTTT. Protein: CASISGLPLNTEAFF.

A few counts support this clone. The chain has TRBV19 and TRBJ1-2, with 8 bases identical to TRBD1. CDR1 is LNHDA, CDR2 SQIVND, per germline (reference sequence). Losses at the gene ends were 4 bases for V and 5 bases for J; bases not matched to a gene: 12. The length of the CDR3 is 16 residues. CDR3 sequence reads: CASSSTAGTGGYGYTF. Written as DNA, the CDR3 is TGTGCCAGTAGTAGTACCGCTGGGACAGGAGGATATGGCTACACCTTC.

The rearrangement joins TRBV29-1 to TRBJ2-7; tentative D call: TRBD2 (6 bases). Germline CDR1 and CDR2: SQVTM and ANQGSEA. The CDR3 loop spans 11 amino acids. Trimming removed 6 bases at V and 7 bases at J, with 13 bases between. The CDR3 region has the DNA TGCAGCGTGGCGGCCGGGGGTGAGCAGTACTTC. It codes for CSVAAGGEQYF.

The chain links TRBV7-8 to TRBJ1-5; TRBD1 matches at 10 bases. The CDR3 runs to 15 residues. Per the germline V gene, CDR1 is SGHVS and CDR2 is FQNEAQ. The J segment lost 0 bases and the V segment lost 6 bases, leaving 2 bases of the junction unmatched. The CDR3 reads CASRGTGVSNQPQHF. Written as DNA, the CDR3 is TGTGCCAGCAGGGGGACAGGGGTTAGCAATCAGCCCCAGCATTTT.

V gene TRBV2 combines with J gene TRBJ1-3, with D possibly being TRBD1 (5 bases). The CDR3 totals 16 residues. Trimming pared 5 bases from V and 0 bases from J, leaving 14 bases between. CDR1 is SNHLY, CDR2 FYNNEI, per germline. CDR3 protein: CASSSLTGYSGNTIYF. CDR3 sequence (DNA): TGTGCCAGCAGTAGTTTAACAGGCTACTCTGGAAACACCATATATTTT.

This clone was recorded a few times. CDR3 coding DNA: TGTGCCAGTAGTCCCCCAGGCCTGAACACTGAAGCTTTCTTT. Translating gives CASSPPGLNTEAFF. The chain uses TRBV19 and TRBJ1-1; D not resolved. The CDR3 loop spans 14 amino acids. Germline-derived CDR1 and CDR2 are LNHDA and SQIVND (reference sequence). V dropped 5 bases and J dropped 0 bases, with 10 bases sitting between them.

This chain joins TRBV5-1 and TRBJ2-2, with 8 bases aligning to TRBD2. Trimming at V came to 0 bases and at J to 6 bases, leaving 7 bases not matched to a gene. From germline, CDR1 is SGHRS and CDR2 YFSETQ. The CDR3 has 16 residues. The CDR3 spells CASSLEAGALSGELFF. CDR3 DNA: TGCGCCAGCAGCTTGGAAGCGGGGGCCTTATCCGGGGAGCTGTTTTTT.

CDR3 sequence: CASRSGGQGNGEQYF. The CDR3 nucleotides read TGTGCCAGCCGCTCGGGGGGACAGGGGAACGGCGAGCAGTACTTC. This sequence joins TRBV28 and TRBJ2-7; 10 nucleotides line up with TRBD1. Germline V lookup: CDR1 MDHEN, CDR2 SYDVKM. The CDR3 runs 15 residues. Germline trimming cut 8 bases from V and 6 bases from J; bases unmatched to any gene: 13.

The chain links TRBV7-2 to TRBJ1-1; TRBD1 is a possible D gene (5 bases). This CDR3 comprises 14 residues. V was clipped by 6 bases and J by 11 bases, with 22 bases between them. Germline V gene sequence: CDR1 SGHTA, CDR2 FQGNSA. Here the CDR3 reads CASRLTASPVSAFF. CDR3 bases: TGTGCCAGCAGATTGACAGCCAGCCCAGTCTCGGCTTTCTTT.

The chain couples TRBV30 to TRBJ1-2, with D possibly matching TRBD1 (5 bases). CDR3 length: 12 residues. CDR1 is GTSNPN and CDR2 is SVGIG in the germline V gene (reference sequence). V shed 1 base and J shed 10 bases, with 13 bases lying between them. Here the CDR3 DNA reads TGTGCCTGGAGTGAGGAGGGGACTATCTACACCTTC. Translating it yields CAWSEEGTIYTF.

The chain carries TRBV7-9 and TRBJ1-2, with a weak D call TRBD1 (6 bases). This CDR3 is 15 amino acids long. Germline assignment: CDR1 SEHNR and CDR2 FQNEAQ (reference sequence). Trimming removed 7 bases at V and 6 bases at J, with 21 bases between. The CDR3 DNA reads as TGTGCCAGCATGTATGGGGGCAATACGGTGAATGGCTACACCTTC. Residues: CASMYGGNTVNGYTF.